Below are 29 T cell receptor beta chains sequenced from a single sample in a study of cytomegalovirus exposure and HLA in healthy donors. Libraries were prepared by immunoSEQ multiplex PCR; TCRdb keeps only in-frame clonotypes and omits some of them. The table includes over 110,000 clones, about four fifths detected once. Sequenced input: PBMCs. The receptors stem from a woman in her 30s in good health and CMV-seronegative.

V and J are TRBV19 and TRBJ2-2; the match to TRBD1 covers 9 bases. Germline CDR1 LNHDA, CDR2 SQIVND (reference sequence). The J segment lost 5 bases and the V segment lost 7 bases, leaving 5 bases of the junction unmatched. CDR3 length: 14 residues. The CDR3 reads CASIDRGITGELFF. In DNA, the CDR3 is TGTGCCAGTATCGACAGGGGGATTACCGGGGAGCTGTTTTTT.

This clone was seen only once. The chain is built from TRBV20-1 and TRBJ2-2; D remains unclear. This CDR3 has 11 residues. Germline assignment: CDR1 DFQATT and CDR2 SNEGSKA (reference sequence). Trimming shortened V by 3 bases and J by 3 bases, and 2 bases separated the two germline ends. The CDR3 DNA sequence: TGCAGTGCTAGCTACACCGGGGAGCTGTTTTTT. It encodes CSASYTGELFF.

The CDR3 protein is CASSPLANYYGYTF. CDR3 sequence (DNA): TGTGCCAGCTCACCATTAGCTAATTACTATGGCTACACCTTC. The rearrangement links TRBV18 to TRBJ1-2; D is ambiguous. This CDR3 comprises 14 residues. The germline gives CDR1 KGHSH, CDR2 LQKENI. V dropped 2 bases and J dropped 3 bases, with 10 bases sitting between them.

This clone was observed a single time. The chain carries TRBV6-5 and TRBJ1-2; possible D gene TRBD1, 6 bases. Germline CDR1 reads MNHEY; CDR2 reads SVGAGI. Trimming pared 5 bases from V and 0 bases from J, leaving 10 bases between. This CDR3 comprises 14 residues. CDR3 in amino acids: CASSRTVPNYGYTF. The CDR3 DNA reads as TGTGCCAGCAGTAGGACAGTCCCTAACTATGGCTACACCTTC.

This rearrangement joins TRBV7-2 to TRBJ2-6; D is unclear. The V and J ends lost 5 bases and 2 bases respectively, with 10 bases between them. The CDR3 covers 15 residues. Germline-derived CDR1 and CDR2 are SGHTA and FQGNSA. The CDR3 sequence is CASSAILTGANVLTF. CDR3 sequence (DNA): TGTGCCAGCAGCGCCATACTAACTGGGGCCAACGTCCTGACTTTC.

The chain has TRBV7-6 and TRBJ2-6; a weak D match, TRBD1 (5 bases). V lost 1 base, J lost 4 bases, and 8 bases lay in between. CDR1 is SGHVS, CDR2 FNYEAQ, per germline. This CDR3 contains 15 residues. In DNA, the CDR3 is TGTGCCAGCAGCTTAGAGGCAGGGGGGGCCAACGTCCTGACTTTC. It is translated as CASSLEAGGANVLTF.

The V and J genes are TRBV30 and TRBJ1-2; 10 bases are shared with TRBD1. The V segment lost 5 bases and the J segment 4 bases; nucleotides outside the gene matches: 7. The CDR3 covers 14 residues. Germline lookup yields CDR1 GTSNPN and CDR2 SVGIG (reference sequence). The CDR3: CAWEGDRGSYGYTF. Here the CDR3 DNA reads TGTGCCTGGGAGGGGGACAGGGGAAGCTATGGCTACACCTTC.

In this sample, this clone turned up a few times. The gene calls are TRBV30 and TRBJ1-1; 7 bases map to TRBD1. The CDR3 consists of 15 residues. The ends lost 0 bases at V and 1 base at J; junction bases unmatched: 5. Germline CDR1 and CDR2: GTSNPN and SVGIG (reference sequence). The CDR3 DNA reads as TGTGCCTGGAGTGTACCGGACAGGAGGAACACTGAAGCTTTCTTT. Amino acid sequence: CAWSVPDRRNTEAFF. The variable domain in full, with the rest retrieved from reference TRBV30 and TRBJ1-1, is SQTIHQWPATLVQPVGSPLSLECTVEGTSNPNLYWYRQAAGRGLQLLFYSVGIGQISSEVPQNLSASRPQDRQFILSSKKLLLSDSGFYLCAWSVPDRRNTEAFFGQGTRLTVV.

This chain links TRBV28 with TRBJ2-7; TRBD2 is a possible D gene (7 bases). Germline V gives CDR1 MDHEN, CDR2 SYDVKM. The CDR3 runs 15 residues. The V gene lost 5 bases and the J gene lost 0 bases, with 14 bases spanning the gap. CDR3 residues: CASSPPAGASYEQYF. The CDR3 DNA reads TGTGCCAGCAGTCCACCGGCGGGGGCCTCCTACGAGCAGTACTTC.

This clone has only a few counts. The chain employs TRBV7-8 and TRBJ1-6; the match to TRBD1 covers 10 bases. The length of the CDR3 is 16 residues. CDR1 and CDR2 from the germline V gene are SGHVS and FQNEAQ. V dropped 5 bases and J dropped 4; count of bases not matched to a gene: 5. Here the CDR3 DNA reads TGTGCCAGCAGCAATCAGGGACAGGGGTATAATTCACCCCTCCACTTT. Protein: CASSNQGQGYNSPLHF.

Only one count was recorded for this clone. This rearrangement joins TRBV28 to TRBJ1-5, with 8 bases aligning to TRBD1. Trimming cost V 11 bases and J 6 bases; bases outside gene matches: 9. The germline CDR1 and CDR2 sequences are MDHEN and SYDVKM. The CDR3 spans 13 residues. The CDR3 sequence: CALGQGGRQPQHF. CDR3 nucleotides: TGTGCCCTCGGACAGGGAGGTCGTCAGCCCCAGCATTTT.

This chain uses TRBV5-1 with TRBJ2-7; 11 nucleotides match TRBD1. This CDR3 region has 14 residues. CDR1 is SGHRS and CDR2 is YFSETQ in the germline V gene. The trim removed 4 bases at V and 6 bases at J, leaving 6 bases unmatched. CDR3 in amino acids: CASSERTGGSEQYF. In DNA, the CDR3 is TGCGCCAGCAGCGAAAGGACAGGGGGCTCCGAGCAGTACTTC.

A few counts support this clone. The chain recombines TRBV7-3 with TRBJ2-5, with 7 positions matching TRBD2. V dropped 5 bases and J dropped 3; count of bases not matched to a gene: 6. The CDR3 contains 14 residues. Germline V gene sequence: CDR1 SGHTA, CDR2 FQGTGA. Written as DNA, the CDR3 is TGTGCCAGCAGCGCAGGACTAGGCGAAGAGACCCAGTACTTC. It translates to CASSAGLGEETQYF.

The chain couples TRBV28 to TRBJ1-5; TRBD1 matches at 10 bases. The CDR3 is 21 residues long. The V gene end was trimmed by 2 bases and the J gene end by 1 base; junction bases not matched to a gene: 17. From germline, CDR1 is MDHEN and CDR2 SYDVKM. CDR3 sequence: CASSLAPTKRTGGGSNQPQHF. Here the CDR3 DNA reads TGTGCCAGCAGTTTAGCCCCCACTAAAAGGACAGGGGGTGGGAGCAATCAGCCCCAGCATTTT.

Here the CDR3 reads CSATAGTGGYF. CDR3 DNA: TGCAGTGCTACTGCCGGGACAGGGGGATATTTT. This rearrangement joins TRBV20-1 to TRBJ1-3; 11 bases are shared with TRBD1. This CDR3 contains 11 residues. The germline V gene has CDR1 DFQATT and CDR2 SNEGSKA (reference sequence). V shed 4 bases, J shed 15 bases, and the junction held 5 bases outside the gene matches.

This clone was counted a single time. The V gene is TRBV6-5, the J gene TRBJ2-2; unclear D gene. V gave up 0 bases and J gave up 4 bases, with 9 bases separating them. This CDR3 has 15 residues. The germline gives CDR1 MNHEY, CDR2 SVGAGI. The CDR3 DNA is TGTGCCAGCAGTTACTCGAGGCAGTTCACCGGGGAGCTGTTTTTT. It yields the protein CASSYSRQFTGELFF.

This sequence joins TRBV4-1 and TRBJ2-3, with a weak D call TRBD2 (6 bases). Trimming left V 2 bases short and J 2 bases short, with 14 bases between. CDR1 is MGHRA and CDR2 is YSYEKL in the germline V gene. The CDR3 contains 16 residues. The CDR3 region has the DNA TGCGCCAGCAGCCAATTACCGGGACTCACCACAGATACGCAGTATTTT. Residues: CASSQLPGLTTDTQYF.

V and J are TRBV28 and TRBJ2-5; 9 nucleotides align to TRBD1. The CDR3 loop spans 13 amino acids. V dropped 3 bases and J dropped 5; count of bases not matched to a gene: 1. Germline V gives CDR1 MDHEN, CDR2 SYDVKM. The CDR3 sequence is CASSFGQGETQYF. For the CDR3, the DNA is TGTGCCAGCAGTTTCGGACAGGGGGAGACCCAGTACTTC.

A remark on this clone: Compared with germline, one end of the junction differs, possibly owing to a read error. This rearrangement joins TRBV7-7 to TRBJ2-2; D might be TRBD1 (6 bases). This CDR3 comprises 17 residues. Germline CDR1 and CDR2: SSHAT and FNYEAQ (reference sequence). The CDR3 DNA reads TGTGCTAGCAGCTCCAGCACCGGGACACTTAACACCGGGGAGCTGTTTTTT. Amino acid sequence: CASSSSTGTLNTGELFF.

This chain joins TRBV7-9 and TRBJ1-2; TRBD1 is a possible D gene (5 bases). In germline, CDR1 is SEHNR, CDR2 FQNEAQ (reference sequence). The CDR3 is made up of 16 amino acids. Trimming cost V 5 bases and J 4 bases, with 20 bases left between them. In nucleotides, the CDR3 is TGTGCCAGCAGCCCCGCCTGGGGCCCGGAGGGCTATGGCTACACCTTC. Protein: CASSPAWGPEGYGYTF. The complete variable domain, with remaining parts taken from reference TRBV7-9 and TRBJ1-2, reads DTGVSQNPRHKITKRGQNVTFRCDPISEHNRLYWYRQTLGQGPEFLTYFQNEAQLEKSRLLSDRFSAERPKGSFSTLEIQRTEQGDSAMYLCASSPAWGPEGYGYTFGSGTRLTVV.

The rearrangement links TRBV27 to TRBJ2-2; D perhaps matches TRBD1 (5 bases). The V and J ends lost 5 bases and 1 base respectively, with 11 bases between them. The V gene's germline CDR1 is MNHEY and CDR2 SMNVEV (reference sequence). CDR3 size: 15 residues. CDR3 loop: CASSPNDRNTGELFF. As DNA, the CDR3 is TGTGCCAGCAGTCCAAACGACAGGAACACCGGGGAGCTGTTTTTT.

The V gene is TRBV13, the J gene TRBJ1-1, with 9 nucleotides matching TRBD1. CDR1 is PRHDT and CDR2 is FYEKMQ in the germline V gene (reference sequence). CDR3 length: 15 residues. The J segment lost 1 base and the V segment lost 5 bases, leaving 5 bases of the junction unmatched. The CDR3: CASSPGDRENTEAFF. CDR3 bases: TGTGCCAGCAGCCCGGGGGACAGGGAGAACACTGAAGCTTTCTTT.

The sample holds one count of this clone. V gene TRBV19 combines with J gene TRBJ1-5, with D tentatively TRBD1 (5 bases). V lost 10 bases and J lost 6, with 16 bases in between. The germline CDR1 and CDR2 sequences are LNHDA and SQIVND (reference sequence). CDR3 length: 13 residues. The CDR3 reads CATRPRVAQPQHF. CDR3 DNA sequence: TGTGCCACCAGACCCAGGGTGGCTCAGCCCCAGCATTTT.

J is TRBJ1-4 and V is TRBV25-1; weak D call: TRBD1 (5 bases). The germline V gene has CDR1 MGHDK and CDR2 SYGVNS. With 7 bases removed from V and 4 bases from J, the gap between germline ends came to 10 bases. The CDR3 runs 13 residues. The DNA of the CDR3 is TGTGCCAGCATGCGGGGCTATAATGAAAAACTGTTTTTT. Translated, it gives CASMRGYNEKLFF.

In this sample, this clone turned up once. CDR3 loop: CASSSGGAWQPQHF. The CDR3 DNA sequence: TGTGCCAGCAGCTCCGGGGGGGCCTGGCAGCCCCAGCATTTT. V usage is TRBV7-2 and J usage is TRBJ1-5, with D perhaps matching TRBD1 (6 bases). The CDR3 spans 14 residues. Germline V gene lookup returns CDR1 SGHTA and CDR2 FQGNSA. With 4 bases removed from V and 7 bases from J, the gap between germline ends came to 14 bases.

This clone was seen only a few times. The chain joins TRBV7-9 to TRBJ2-1; D possibly corresponds to TRBD2 (6 bases). The germline CDR1 and CDR2 sequences are SEHNR and FQNEAQ (reference sequence). Trimming cost V 0 bases and J 1 base, with 10 bases left between them. The CDR3 is made up of 16 amino acids. CDR3 coding DNA: TGTGCCAGCAGCTTAGCGAGGGCGGGGTCCTACAATGAGCAGTTCTTC. This gives the protein CASSLARAGSYNEQFF.

V gene TRBV4-1 combines with J gene TRBJ2-2; D unresolved. This CDR3 has 15 residues. V was pared by 0 bases and J by 5 bases, with 10 bases between. Germline assignment: CDR1 MGHRA and CDR2 YSYEKL. CDR3 region: CASSQDWAYTGELFF. The CDR3 DNA reads as TGCGCCAGCAGCCAAGATTGGGCGTATACCGGGGAGCTGTTTTTT.

This clone showed up many times. The V and J genes are TRBV7-9 and TRBJ2-7, with 11 bases fitting TRBD1. The CDR3 contains 14 residues. V gave up 6 bases and J gave up 7 bases; unmatched junction bases: 8. Germline values: CDR1 SEHNR, CDR2 FQNEAQ (reference sequence). The CDR3, as DNA: TGTGCCAGCAGTCGGGACAGGGGGTTCATGGAGCAGTACTTC. This codes for CASSRDRGFMEQYF.

The rearrangement links TRBV29-1 to TRBJ2-7, with D possibly TRBD1 on 5 matching bases. The CDR3 covers 11 residues. V was shortened by 4 bases and J by 2 bases, with 6 bases between the two germline ends. Germline assignment: CDR1 SQVTM and CDR2 ANQGSEA. CDR3 loop: CSVGQTYEQYF. CDR3 sequence (DNA): TGCAGCGTTGGACAGACCTACGAGCAGTACTTC.